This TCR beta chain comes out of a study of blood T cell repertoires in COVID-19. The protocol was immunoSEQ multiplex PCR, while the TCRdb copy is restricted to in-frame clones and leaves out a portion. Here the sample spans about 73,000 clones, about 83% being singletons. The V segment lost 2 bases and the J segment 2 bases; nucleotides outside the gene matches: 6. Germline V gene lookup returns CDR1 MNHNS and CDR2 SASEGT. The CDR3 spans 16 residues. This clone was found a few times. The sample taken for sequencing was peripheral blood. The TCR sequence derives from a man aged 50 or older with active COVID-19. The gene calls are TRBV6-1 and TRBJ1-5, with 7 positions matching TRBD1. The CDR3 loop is CASSEIEGAGNQPQHF. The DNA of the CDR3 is TGTGCCAGCAGTGAAATCGAGGGGGCCGGCAATCAGCCCCAGCATTTT.